The 4 T cell receptor beta chains reported below all come from one sample, sequenced in a study of PD-L1 blockade in urothelial cancer. TCRdb keeps only in-frame clones here, not all; method: immunoSEQ multiplex PCR. Found here are about 38,000 clones, about 83% of them singletons; the top ten hold about 17%. Material: PBMCs, obtained around atezolizumab (anti-PD-L1) treatment. These TCRs come from a man between 60 and 75 years old with urothelial cancer.

The gene calls are TRBV19 and TRBJ1-2, with 8 bases aligning to TRBD1. CDR1 is LNHDA and CDR2 is SQIVND in the germline V gene (reference sequence). The J segment lost 7 bases and the V segment lost 3 bases, leaving 7 bases of the junction unmatched. CDR3 length: 14 residues. The CDR3: CASSIQDRGSGYTF. The CDR3 nucleotides read TGTGCCAGTAGTATCCAAGACAGGGGAAGTGGCTACACCTTC.

The J gene is TRBJ1-5, the V gene TRBV5-6, with 12 bases fitting TRBD1. CDR1 and CDR2 from the germline V gene are SGHDT and YYEEEE. CDR3 length: 16 residues. V lost 4 bases, J lost 7 bases, and 9 bases stayed unmatched. CDR3 in DNA: TGTGCCAGCAGCAGCCGGGACAGGGGGCTCTTGCAGCCCCAGCATTTT. It translates to CASSSRDRGLLQPQHF.

The V and J genes are TRBV4-2 and TRBJ1-1, with D maybe TRBD1 (5 bases). V was trimmed by 5 bases and J by 1 base, leaving 8 bases between them. Germline V gene data show CDR1 as LGHNA and CDR2 as YNFKEQ. This CDR3 region has 13 residues. The CDR3 sequence is CASSLGANTEAFF. For the CDR3, the DNA is TGTGCCAGCAGCTTAGGGGCGAACACTGAAGCTTTCTTT.

This chain links TRBV5-1 with TRBJ1-6; possible D gene TRBD1, 6 bases. Trimming shortened V by 4 bases and J by 4 bases, and 15 bases separated the two germline ends. Germline lookup yields CDR1 SGHRS and CDR2 YFSETQ. The CDR3 consists of 16 residues. CDR3 protein: CASSLTPGAYNSPLHF. Written as DNA, the CDR3 is TGCGCCAGCAGCCTGACGCCAGGGGCTTATAATTCACCCCTCCACTTT.